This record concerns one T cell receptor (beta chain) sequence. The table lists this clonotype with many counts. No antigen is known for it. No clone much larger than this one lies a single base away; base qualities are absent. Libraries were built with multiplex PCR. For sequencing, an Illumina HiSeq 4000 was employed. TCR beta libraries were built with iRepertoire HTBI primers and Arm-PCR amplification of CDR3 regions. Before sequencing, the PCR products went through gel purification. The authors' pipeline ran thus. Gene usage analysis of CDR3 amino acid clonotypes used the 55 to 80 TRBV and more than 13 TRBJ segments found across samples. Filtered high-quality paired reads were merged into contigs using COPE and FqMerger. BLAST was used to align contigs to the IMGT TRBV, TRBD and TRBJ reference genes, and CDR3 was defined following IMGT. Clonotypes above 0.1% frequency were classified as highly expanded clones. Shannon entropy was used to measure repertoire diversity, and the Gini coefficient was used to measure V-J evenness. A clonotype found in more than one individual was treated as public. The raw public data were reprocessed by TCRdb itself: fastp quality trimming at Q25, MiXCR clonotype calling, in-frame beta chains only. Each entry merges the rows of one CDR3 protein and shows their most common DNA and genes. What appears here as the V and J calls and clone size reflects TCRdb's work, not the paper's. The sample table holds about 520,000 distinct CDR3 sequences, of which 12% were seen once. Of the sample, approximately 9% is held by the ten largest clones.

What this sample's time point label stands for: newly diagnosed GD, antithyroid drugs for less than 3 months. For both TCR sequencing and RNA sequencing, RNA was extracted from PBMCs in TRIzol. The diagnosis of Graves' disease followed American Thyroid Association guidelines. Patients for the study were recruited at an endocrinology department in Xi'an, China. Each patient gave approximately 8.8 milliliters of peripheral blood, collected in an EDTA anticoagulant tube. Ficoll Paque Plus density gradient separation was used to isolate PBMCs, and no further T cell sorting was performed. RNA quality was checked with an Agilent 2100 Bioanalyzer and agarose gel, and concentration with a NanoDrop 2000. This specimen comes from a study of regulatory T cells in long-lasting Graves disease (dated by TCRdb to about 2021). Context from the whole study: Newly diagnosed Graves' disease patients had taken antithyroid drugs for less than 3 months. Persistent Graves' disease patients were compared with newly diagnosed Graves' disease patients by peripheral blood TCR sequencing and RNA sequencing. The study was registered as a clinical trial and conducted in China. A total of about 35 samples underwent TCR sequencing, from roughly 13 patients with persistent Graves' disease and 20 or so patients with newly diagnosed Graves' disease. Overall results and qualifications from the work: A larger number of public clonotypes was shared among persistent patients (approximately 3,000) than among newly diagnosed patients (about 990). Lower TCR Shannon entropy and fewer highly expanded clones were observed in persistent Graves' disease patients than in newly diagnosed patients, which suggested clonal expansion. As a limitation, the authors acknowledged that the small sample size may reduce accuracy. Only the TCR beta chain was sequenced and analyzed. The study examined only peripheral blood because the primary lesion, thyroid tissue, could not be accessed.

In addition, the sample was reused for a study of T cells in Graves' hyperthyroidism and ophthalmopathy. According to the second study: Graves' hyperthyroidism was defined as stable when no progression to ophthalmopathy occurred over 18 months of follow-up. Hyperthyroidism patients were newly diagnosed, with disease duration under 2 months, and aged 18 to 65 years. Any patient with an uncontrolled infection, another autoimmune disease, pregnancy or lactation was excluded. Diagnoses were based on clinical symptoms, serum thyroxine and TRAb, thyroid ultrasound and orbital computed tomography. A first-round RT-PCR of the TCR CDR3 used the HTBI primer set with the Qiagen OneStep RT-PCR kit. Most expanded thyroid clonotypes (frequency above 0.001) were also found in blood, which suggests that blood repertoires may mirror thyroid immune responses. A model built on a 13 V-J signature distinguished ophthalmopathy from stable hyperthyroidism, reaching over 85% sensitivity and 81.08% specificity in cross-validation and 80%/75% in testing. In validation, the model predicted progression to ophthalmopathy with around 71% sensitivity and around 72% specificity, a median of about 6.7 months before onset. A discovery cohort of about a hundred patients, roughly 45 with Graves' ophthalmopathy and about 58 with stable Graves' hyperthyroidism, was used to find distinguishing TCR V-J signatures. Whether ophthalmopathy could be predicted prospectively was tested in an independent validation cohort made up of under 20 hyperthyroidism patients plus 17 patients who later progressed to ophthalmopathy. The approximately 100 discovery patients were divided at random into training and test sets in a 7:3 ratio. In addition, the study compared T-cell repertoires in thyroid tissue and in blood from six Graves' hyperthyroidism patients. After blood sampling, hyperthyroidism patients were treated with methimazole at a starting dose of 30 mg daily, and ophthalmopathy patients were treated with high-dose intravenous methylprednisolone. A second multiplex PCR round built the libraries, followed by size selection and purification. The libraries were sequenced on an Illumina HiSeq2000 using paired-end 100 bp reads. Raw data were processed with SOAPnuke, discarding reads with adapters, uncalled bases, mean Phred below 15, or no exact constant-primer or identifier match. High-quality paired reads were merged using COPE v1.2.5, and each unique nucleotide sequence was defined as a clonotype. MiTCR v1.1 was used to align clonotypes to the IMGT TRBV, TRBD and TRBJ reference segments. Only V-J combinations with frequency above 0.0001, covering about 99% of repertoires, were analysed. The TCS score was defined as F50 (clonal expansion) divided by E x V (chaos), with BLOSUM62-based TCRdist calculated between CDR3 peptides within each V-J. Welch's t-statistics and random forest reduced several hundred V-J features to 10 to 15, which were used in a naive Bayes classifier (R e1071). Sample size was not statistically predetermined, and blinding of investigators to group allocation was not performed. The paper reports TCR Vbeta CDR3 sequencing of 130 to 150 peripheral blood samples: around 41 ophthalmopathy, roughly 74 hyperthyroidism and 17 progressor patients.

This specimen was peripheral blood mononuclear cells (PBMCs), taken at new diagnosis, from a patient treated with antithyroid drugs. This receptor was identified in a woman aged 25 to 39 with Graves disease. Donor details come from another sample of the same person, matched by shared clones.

The nucleotide sequence reads as follows: TGTGCCAGCAGTGACCCGGGAAAGGGAAACACCATATATTTT. This codes for CASSDPGKGNTIYF. The chain is assembled from TRBV2 and TRBJ1-3; no confident D gene assignment can be made. The CDR3 sequence holds 14 residues, the cysteine and phenylalanine included. Only the CDR3 region is kept as DNA, spanning 42 bases read in frame from base 1. The germline V gene gives CDR1 as SNHLY and CDR2 as FYNNEI. Trimming at the junction amounts to 3 bases on V and 4 bases on J, and the germline ends lie 10 bases apart.